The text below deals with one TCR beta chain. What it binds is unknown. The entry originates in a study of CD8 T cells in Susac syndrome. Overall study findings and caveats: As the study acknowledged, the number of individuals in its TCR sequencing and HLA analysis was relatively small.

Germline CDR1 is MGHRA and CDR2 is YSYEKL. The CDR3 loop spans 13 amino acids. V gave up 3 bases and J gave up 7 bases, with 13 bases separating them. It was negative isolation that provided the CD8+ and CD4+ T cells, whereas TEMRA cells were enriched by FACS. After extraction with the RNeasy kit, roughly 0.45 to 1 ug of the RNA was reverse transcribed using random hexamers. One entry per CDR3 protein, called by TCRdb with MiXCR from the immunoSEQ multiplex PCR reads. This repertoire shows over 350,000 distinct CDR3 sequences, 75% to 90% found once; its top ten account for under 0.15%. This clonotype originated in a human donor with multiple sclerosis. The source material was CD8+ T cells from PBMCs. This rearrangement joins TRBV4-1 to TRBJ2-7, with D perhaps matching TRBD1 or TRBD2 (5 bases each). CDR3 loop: CASSHAGAEEQYF. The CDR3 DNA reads TGCGCCAGCAGCCATGCCGGGGCCGAAGAGCAGTACTTC.